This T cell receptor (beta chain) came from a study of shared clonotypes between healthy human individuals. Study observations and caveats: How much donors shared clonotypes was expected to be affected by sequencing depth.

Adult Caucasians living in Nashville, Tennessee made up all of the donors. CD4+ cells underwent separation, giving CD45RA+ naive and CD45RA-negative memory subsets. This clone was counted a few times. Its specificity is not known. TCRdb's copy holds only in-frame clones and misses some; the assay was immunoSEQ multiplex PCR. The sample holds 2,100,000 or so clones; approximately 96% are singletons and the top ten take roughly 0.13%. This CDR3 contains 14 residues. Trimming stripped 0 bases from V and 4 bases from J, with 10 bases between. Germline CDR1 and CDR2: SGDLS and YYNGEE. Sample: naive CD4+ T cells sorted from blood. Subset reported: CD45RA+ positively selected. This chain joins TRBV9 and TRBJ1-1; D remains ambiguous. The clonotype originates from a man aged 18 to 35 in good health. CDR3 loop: CASSVGPRITEAFF. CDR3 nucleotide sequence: TGTGCCAGCAGCGTAGGGCCGAGGATCACTGAAGCTTTCTTT. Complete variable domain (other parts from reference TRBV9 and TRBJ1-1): DSGVTQTPKHLITATGQRVTLRCSPRSGDLSVYWYQQSLDQGLQFLIQYYNGEERAKGNILERFSAQQFPDLHSELNLSSLELGDSALYFCASSVGPRITEAFFGQGTRLTVV.